This T cell receptor beta chain is from a study of regulatory T cells in long-lasting Graves disease. Study results and caveats: Only peripheral blood was studied, not thyroid tissue.

The TCR beta library used iRepertoire HTBI primers with Arm-PCR amplification of CDR3. TCRdb fed the multiplex PCR reads into MiXCR, producing one record per CDR3 protein. The profile covers around 450,000 distinct CDR3 sequences, with more than 13% appearing a single time and 16% taken by the ten largest. At least ten counts were recorded for this clonotype. Antigen specificity is unknown. Time point here: newly diagnosed GD, antithyroid drugs for less than 3 months. RNA isolated from PBMCs was used to make the TCR library. Per American Thyroid Association guidelines, Graves' disease was diagnosed. The CDR3 consists of 17 residues. CDR1 LNHNV and CDR2 YYDKDF come from the germline V gene (reference sequence). The ends were cut back, 0 bases at V and 4 bases at J, with 15 bases in the middle. In addition, the sample was reused for a study of T cells in Graves' hyperthyroidism and ophthalmopathy. From that study: An initial round of RT-PCR targeting the TCR CDR3 relied on the HTBI primer set. Most clonotypes expanded in the thyroid (above 0.001) were also present in blood.

This sequence originates from a woman under 40 with Graves disease. This chain joins TRBV15 and TRBJ1-4; the D is unclear. Sequenced material: peripheral blood mononuclear cells (PBMCs), taken at new diagnosis, from a patient treated with antithyroid drugs. The CDR3 nucleotides read TGTGCCACCAGCAGAGATCGCATTTCAGCAGTTAATGAAAAACTGTTTTTT. Its translation: CATSRDRISAVNEKLFF.